Included here is one T cell receptor (beta chain) sequence, with context. Its cognate antigen is unknown. In germline, CDR1 is MNHNS, CDR2 SASEGT. CDR3 length equals 15 residues. Trimming removed 0 bases from V and 4 bases from J, with 12 bases in between. The sample comes from a study of shared clonotypes between healthy human individuals. Study-wide points: Tissues were not sampled, only blood, and their repertoires likely differ.

Method: immunoSEQ multiplex PCR; TCRdb's copy keeps in-frame clones and lacks some. Here the sample spans over a million clones, approximately 80% being singletons. The specimen was memory CD4+ T cells from PBMCs. Specified subset: CD45RA-negative fraction. This chain uses TRBV6-1 with TRBJ1-2, with a tentative D call TRBD1 (5 bases). The TCR was taken from a man between 18 and 35 years old in good health. Some clones in this sample may be carry-over from other donors' samples. CDR3 nucleotide sequence: TGTGCCAGCAGTGAAGCGCGGCAGGGACCCTATGGCTACACCTTC. Translated: CASSEARQGPYGYTF.